Below are 14 T cell receptor beta chains sequenced from a single sample in a study of cytomegalovirus exposure and HLA in healthy donors. Repertoires were generated with immunoSEQ multiplex PCR, while TCRdb's copy carries only in-frame clones and drops some. The top ten hold roughly 1.4% of the sample, which has roughly 75,000 clones, approximately 94% seen once. The sequenced sample was PBMCs. Receptor source: a man aged 18 to 29 in good health and CMV-seropositive.

V usage is TRBV2 and J usage is TRBJ2-3, with TRBD1 matching 11 bases. V was clipped by 9 bases and J by 4 bases; unmatched bases: 6. CDR3 size: 14 residues. Germline loops: CDR1 SNHLY, CDR2 FYNNEI. The CDR3, as DNA: TGTGCCAGTACCCGGACAGGGGGCCCAGATACGCAGTATTTT. Protein sequence: CASTRTGGPDTQYF.

J is TRBJ2-7 and V is TRBV7-8; a possible D gene is TRBD1 (6 bases). Trimming removed 4 bases from V and 0 bases from J, with 13 bases in between. The V gene's germline CDR1 is SGHVS and CDR2 FQNEAQ. This CDR3 has 15 amino acids. CDR3 DNA sequence: TGTGCCAGCAGCTCTGGTCAGGGGCCCTCCTACGAGCAGTACTTC. It is translated as CASSSGQGPSYEQYF. The full variable domain, in which reference TRBV7-8 and TRBJ2-7 provide the parts outside the CDR3, is GAGVSQSPRYKVAKRGQDVALRCDPISGHVSLFWYQQALGQGPEFLTYFQNEAQLDKSGLPSDRFFAERPEGSVSTLKIQRTQQEDSAVYLCASSSGQGPSYEQYFGPGTRLTVT.

The chain couples TRBV4-1 to TRBJ2-7, with 8 bases matching TRBD1. The germline CDR1 and CDR2 sequences are MGHRA and YSYEKL. Trimming cost V 8 bases and J 1 base; bases outside gene matches: 1. This CDR3 region has 12 residues. CDR3 sequence: CASGQGSYEQYF. For the CDR3, the DNA is TGCGCCAGCGGACAGGGATCCTACGAGCAGTACTTC.

The V call is TRBV27, the J call TRBJ1-2; possible D gene TRBD1, 5 bases. V shed 3 bases and J shed 8 bases, with 13 bases lying between them. The CDR3 totals 13 residues. Germline CDR1 is MNHEY and CDR2 is SMNVEV (reference sequence). CDR3 amino acids: CASSFGGNGGYTF. The CDR3 DNA sequence: TGTGCCAGCAGTTTCGGGGGAAACGGGGGCTACACCTTC.

The gene calls are TRBV6-1 and TRBJ2-2, with unresolved D. The CDR3 runs 14 residues. The germline gives CDR1 MNHNS, CDR2 SASEGT. V gave up 3 bases and J gave up 4 bases, with 9 bases separating them. As DNA, the CDR3 is TGTGCCAGCAGTGACACTCAATTCACCGGGGAGCTGTTTTTT. It yields the protein CASSDTQFTGELFF.

This chain connects TRBV30 to TRBJ2-5; TRBD1 matches at 7 bases. The V gene's germline CDR1 is GTSNPN and CDR2 SVGIG (reference sequence). This CDR3 has 14 residues. The ends lost 2 bases at V and 2 bases at J; junction bases unmatched: 5. The CDR3 spells CAWSLGTVQETQYF. CDR3 sequence (DNA): TGTGCCTGGAGTTTGGGGACAGTTCAAGAGACCCAGTACTTC.

The V call is TRBV28, the J call TRBJ2-1, with TRBD2 matching 8 bases. Germline trimming cut 5 bases from V and 9 bases from J; bases unmatched to any gene: 12. This CDR3 is 15 amino acids long. Germline V gene data show CDR1 as MDHEN and CDR2 as SYDVKM. The DNA of the CDR3 is TGTGCCAGCAGTCCCGGTGAGCGGGAGTTAAGTGAGCAGTTCTTC. It is translated as CASSPGERELSEQFF.

The rearrangement uses TRBV30 and TRBJ2-3, with D uncertain. The V end lost 2 bases, the J end lost 4 bases, and 7 bases lay between the germline ends. The CDR3 loop spans 12 amino acids. Per the germline V gene, CDR1 is GTSNPN and CDR2 is SVGIG (reference sequence). The CDR3 DNA follows: TGTGCCTGGAGTTCTTCCCCAGATACGCAGTATTTT. Translation gives CAWSSSPDTQYF.

J is TRBJ1-4 and V is TRBV6-5; D ambiguous. Trimming removed 5 bases from V and 0 bases from J, with 7 bases in between. In germline, CDR1 is MNHEY, CDR2 SVGAGI. This CDR3 region has 14 residues. CDR3 sequence reads: CASSLGATNEKLFF. CDR3 nucleotides: TGTGCCAGCAGTCTGGGAGCAACTAATGAAAAACTGTTTTTT.

The rearrangement links TRBV4-1 to TRBJ1-1, with TRBD1 matching 7 bases. From germline, CDR1 is MGHRA and CDR2 YSYEKL. Trimming at V came to 1 base and at J to 4 bases, leaving 6 bases not matched to a gene. This CDR3 has 15 residues. Here the CDR3 reads CASSQGQGPSTEAFF. As DNA, the CDR3 is TGCGCCAGCAGCCAAGGACAGGGTCCCAGCACTGAAGCTTTCTTT.

CDR3: CSVRGSTDTQYF. The DNA of the CDR3 is TGCAGCGTTCGAGGTTCCACAGATACGCAGTATTTT. The chain recombines TRBV29-1 with TRBJ2-3; D not certain. CDR1 is SQVTM, CDR2 ANQGSEA, per germline. This CDR3 contains 12 residues. The ends were cut back, 5 bases at V and 2 bases at J, with 8 bases in the middle.

The chain recombines TRBV6-5 with TRBJ2-7, with D perhaps matching TRBD2 (6 bases). Trimming took off 2 bases at V and 3 bases at J, with 8 bases between the two ends. CDR1 and CDR2 (germline): MNHEY, SVGAGI. This CDR3 comprises 13 residues. The CDR3 coding sequence is TGTGCCAGCAGTTACGGACTAAACTACGAGCAGTACTTC. It specifies CASSYGLNYEQYF.

The chain combines TRBV6-1 with TRBJ2-7, with unresolved D. CDR1 is MNHNS and CDR2 is SASEGT in the germline V gene. The CDR3 has 14 amino acids. V was clipped by 0 bases and J by 4 bases, with 10 bases between them. The CDR3 is CASSEASWAYEQYF. The CDR3 DNA sequence: TGTGCCAGCAGTGAAGCCAGCTGGGCTTACGAGCAGTACTTC.

The V and J genes are TRBV18 and TRBJ2-7; the match to TRBD2 covers 9 bases. V lost 6 bases to trimming and J lost 5 bases; unmatched junction nucleotides: 8. The CDR3 has 14 residues. CDR1 and CDR2 (germline): KGHSH, LQKENI. CDR3 bases: TGTGCCAGCTCCCAATGGACTAGCGAAAACGAGCAGTACTTC. It specifies CASSQWTSENEQYF.